This TCR beta chain was sequenced during a study of shared clonotypes between healthy human individuals. Study information: Three plates each covered CD4 naive and memory; CD8 naive two, CD8 memory one.

TCRdb's copy holds only in-frame clones and misses some; the assay was immunoSEQ multiplex PCR. The profile covers fewer than 1.4 million clones, with 78% appearing a single time and 0.5% to 0.65% taken by the ten largest. Notes on this clone: Its matching antigen is unknown.

The study's findings and limits: Researchers sampled only blood; tissue repertoires likely differ. Relative to memory subsets, naive subsets generally showed larger estimated richness. Relative to clonotypes present in all four donors, those not shared had lower generation probabilities.

The origin of this receptor is a young man in good health. Some clones in this sample may be carry-over from other donors' samples. The sequencing sample was made of memory CD4+ T cells from PBMCs. Stated subset: CD45RA-negative fraction.

The CDR3 is CASRARTDYEQYF. For the CDR3, the DNA is TGTGCCAGCAGGGCCAGGACTGACTACGAGCAGTACTTC. V is TRBV21-1 and J is TRBJ2-7; the table calls TRBD2, which could not be checked here. TRBV21-1 is labeled a pseudogene. The CDR3 runs 13 residues.